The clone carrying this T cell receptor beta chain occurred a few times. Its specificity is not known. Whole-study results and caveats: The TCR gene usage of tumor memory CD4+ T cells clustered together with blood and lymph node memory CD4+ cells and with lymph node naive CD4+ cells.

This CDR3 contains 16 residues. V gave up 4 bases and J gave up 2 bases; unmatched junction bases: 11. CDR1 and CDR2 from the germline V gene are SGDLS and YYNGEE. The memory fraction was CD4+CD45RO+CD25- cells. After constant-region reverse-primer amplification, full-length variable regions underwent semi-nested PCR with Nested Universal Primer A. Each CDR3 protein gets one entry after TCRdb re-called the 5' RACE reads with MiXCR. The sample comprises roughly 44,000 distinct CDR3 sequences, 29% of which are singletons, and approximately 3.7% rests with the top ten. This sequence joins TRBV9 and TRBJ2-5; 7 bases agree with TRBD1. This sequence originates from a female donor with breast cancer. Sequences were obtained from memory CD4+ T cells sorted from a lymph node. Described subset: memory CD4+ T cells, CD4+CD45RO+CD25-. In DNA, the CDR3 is TGTGCCAGCAGCCTTACCGGGACAGCAATACAAGAGACCCAGTACTTC. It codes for CASSLTGTAIQETQYF.